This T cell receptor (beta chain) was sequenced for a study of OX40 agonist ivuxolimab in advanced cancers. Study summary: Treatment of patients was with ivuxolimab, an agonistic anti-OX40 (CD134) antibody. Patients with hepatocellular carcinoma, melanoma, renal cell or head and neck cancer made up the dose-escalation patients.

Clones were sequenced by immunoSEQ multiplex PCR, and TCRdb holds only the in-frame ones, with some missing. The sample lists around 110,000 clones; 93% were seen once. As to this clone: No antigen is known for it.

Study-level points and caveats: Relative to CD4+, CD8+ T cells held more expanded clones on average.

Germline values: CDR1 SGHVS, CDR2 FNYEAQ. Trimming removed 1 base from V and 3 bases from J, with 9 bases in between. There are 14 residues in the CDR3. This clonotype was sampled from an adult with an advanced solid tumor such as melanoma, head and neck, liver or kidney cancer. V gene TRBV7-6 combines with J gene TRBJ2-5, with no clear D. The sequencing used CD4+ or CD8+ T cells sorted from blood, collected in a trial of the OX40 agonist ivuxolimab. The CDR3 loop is CASSLEQTEETQYF. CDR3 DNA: TGTGCCAGCAGCTTAGAACAAACAGAAGAGACCCAGTACTTC.